This T cell receptor (beta chain) emerged from a study of Graves' ophthalmopathy and Graves' hyperthyroidism. This clonotype has just one count. Antigen unknown. RNA served as the template for amplifying TCR beta CDR3 regions. RT-PCR with HTBI primers came first, then second-round multiplex PCR. One entry per CDR3 protein results from TCRdb running MiXCR on the multiplex PCR reads. The table lists hundreds of thousands of distinct CDR3 sequences, about 41% of them singletons. The CDR3 loop spans 17 amino acids. Trimming removed 5 bases at V and 4 bases at J, with 23 bases between. Germline V CDR1 and CDR2: SEHNR, FQNEAQ (reference sequence). Overall study results and limits: A majority of expanded thyroid clonotypes exceeding 0.001 frequency were likewise present in blood.

Sequenced sample: peripheral blood. This chain connects TRBV7-9 to TRBJ1-1; D perhaps matches TRBD1 (6 bases). The TCR comes from an adult man with Graves' ophthalmopathy. The CDR3 DNA follows: TGTGCCAGCAGCCTAAACGGACGGGGGGGCGTGGTCACTGAAGCTTTCTTT. This gives the protein CASSLNGRGGVVTEAFF.